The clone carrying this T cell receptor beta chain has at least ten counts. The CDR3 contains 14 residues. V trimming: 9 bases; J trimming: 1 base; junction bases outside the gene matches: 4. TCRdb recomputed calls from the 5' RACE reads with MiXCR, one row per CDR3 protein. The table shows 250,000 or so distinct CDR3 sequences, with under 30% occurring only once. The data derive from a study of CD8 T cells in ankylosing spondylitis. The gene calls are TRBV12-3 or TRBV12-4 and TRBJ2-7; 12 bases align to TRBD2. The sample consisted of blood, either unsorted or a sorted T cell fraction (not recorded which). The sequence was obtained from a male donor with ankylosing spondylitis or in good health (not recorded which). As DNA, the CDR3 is TGTGCCAGTGGGACTAGCGGGTCTTCCTACGAGCAGTACTTC. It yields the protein CASGTSGSSYEQYF.